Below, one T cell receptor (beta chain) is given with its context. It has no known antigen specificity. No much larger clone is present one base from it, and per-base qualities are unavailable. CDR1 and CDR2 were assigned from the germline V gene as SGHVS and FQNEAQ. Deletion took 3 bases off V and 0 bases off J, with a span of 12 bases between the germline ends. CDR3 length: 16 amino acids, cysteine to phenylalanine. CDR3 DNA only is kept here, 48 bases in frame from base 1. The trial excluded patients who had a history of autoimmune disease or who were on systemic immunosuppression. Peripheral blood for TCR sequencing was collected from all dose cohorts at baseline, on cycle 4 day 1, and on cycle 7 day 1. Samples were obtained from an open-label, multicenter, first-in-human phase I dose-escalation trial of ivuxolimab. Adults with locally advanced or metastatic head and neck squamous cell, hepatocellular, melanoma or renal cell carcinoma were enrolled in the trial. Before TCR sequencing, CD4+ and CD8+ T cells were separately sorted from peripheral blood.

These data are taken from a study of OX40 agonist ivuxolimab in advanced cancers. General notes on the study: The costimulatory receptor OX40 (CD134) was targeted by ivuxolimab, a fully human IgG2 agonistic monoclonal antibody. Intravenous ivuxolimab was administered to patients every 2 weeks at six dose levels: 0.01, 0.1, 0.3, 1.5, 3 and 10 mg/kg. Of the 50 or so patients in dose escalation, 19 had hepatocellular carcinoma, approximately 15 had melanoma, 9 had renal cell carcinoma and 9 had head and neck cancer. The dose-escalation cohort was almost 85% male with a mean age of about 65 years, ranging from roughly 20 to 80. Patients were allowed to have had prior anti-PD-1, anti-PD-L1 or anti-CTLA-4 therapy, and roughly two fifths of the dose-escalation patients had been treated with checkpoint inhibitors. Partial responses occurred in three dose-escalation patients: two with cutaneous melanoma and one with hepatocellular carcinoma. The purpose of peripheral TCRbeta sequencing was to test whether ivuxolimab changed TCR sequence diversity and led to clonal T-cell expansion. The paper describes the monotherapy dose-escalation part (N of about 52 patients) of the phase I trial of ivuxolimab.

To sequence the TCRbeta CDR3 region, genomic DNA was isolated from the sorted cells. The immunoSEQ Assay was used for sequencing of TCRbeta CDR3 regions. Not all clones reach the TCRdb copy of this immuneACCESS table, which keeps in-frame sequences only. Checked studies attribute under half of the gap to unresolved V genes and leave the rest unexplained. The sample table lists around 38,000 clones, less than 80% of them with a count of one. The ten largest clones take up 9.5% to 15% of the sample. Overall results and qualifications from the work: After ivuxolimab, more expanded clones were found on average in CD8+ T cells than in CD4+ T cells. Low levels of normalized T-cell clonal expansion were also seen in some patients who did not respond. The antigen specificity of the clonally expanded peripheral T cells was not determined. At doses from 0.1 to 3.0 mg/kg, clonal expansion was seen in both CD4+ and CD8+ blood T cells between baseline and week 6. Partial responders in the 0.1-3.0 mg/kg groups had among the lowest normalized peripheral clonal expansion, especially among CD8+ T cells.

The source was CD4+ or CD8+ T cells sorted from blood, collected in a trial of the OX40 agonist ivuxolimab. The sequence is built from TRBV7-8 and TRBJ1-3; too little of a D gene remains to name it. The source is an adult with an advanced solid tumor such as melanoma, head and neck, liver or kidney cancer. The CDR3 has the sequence CASSFTNLVSGNTIYF. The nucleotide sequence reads TGTGCCAGCAGCTTCACTAACCTCGTCTCTGGAAACACCATATATTTT.